The 8 T cell receptor beta chains below all came from one sample that was sequenced in a study of monozygotic twins with inflammatory bowel disease. Each CDR3 protein gets one entry in TCRdb, which reprocessed the 5' RACE reads and gives no DNA. This sample contains about 450,000 distinct CDR3 sequences. The sample was blood. The origin of the receptors is a human donor with ulcerative colitis or Crohn's disease, or a healthy co-twin of an affected twin (not recorded which).

This chain connects TRBV29-1 to TRBJ2-7. The V gene's germline CDR1 is SQVTM and CDR2 ANQGSEA. The CDR3 extends over 11 amino acids. CDR3 sequence: CSVEDHYEQYF.

This sequence joins TRBV6-1 and TRBJ1-1; the D gene TCRdb calls, TRBD1, cannot be checked with no DNA. The CDR3 loop spans 16 amino acids. From germline, CDR1 is MNHNS and CDR2 SASEGT. The CDR3 reads CASIPTLGRTNTEAFF.

The V call is TRBV12-3 or TRBV12-4, the J call TRBJ1-6. CDR3 length: 15 amino acids. CDR3 protein: CASSLNWVDNSPLHF.

The gene calls are TRBV4-2 and TRBJ1-3. The CDR3 covers 16 residues. CDR1 is LGHNA and CDR2 is YNFKEQ in the germline V gene. CDR3 region: CASSQDWSNSGNTIYF.

The rearrangement joins TRBV7-2 to TRBJ1-6. Germline-derived CDR1 and CDR2 are SGHTA and FQGNSA. This CDR3 has 15 amino acids. The CDR3 here is CASSLEATSNSPLHF.

The chain has TRBV19 and TRBJ1-1; checking the TCRdb D call of TRBD1 is not possible without DNA. Germline values: CDR1 LNHDA, CDR2 SQIVND (reference sequence). This CDR3 has 13 residues. CDR3 loop: CASSQQVNTEAFF.

Here the CDR3 reads CATRVGLAEPEQYF. This sequence joins TRBV2 and TRBJ2-7; TCRdb gives TRBD2 as the D gene, but with no DNA this cannot be confirmed. The CDR3 runs to 14 residues. Looked up from germline, CDR1 is SNHLY and CDR2 is FYNNEI.

J is TRBJ2-7 and V is TRBV7-2; TCRdb outputs TRBD1, but without DNA this stays unchecked. Per the germline V gene, CDR1 is SGHTA and CDR2 is FQGNSA. This CDR3 has 15 residues. Here the CDR3 reads CASSLVGTGNYEQYF.